A single sample gave rise to the 17 T cell receptor beta chains below, sequenced in a study of Tregs in tolerant kidney transplant recipients. Clones were sequenced by immunoSEQ multiplex PCR, and TCRdb holds only the in-frame ones, with some missing. The data hold more than 60,000 clones, with 98% observed a single time. The sequences come from CD4+ T cells from blood, collected before the transplant. The origin of the receptors is a human donor who received a combined kidney and bone marrow transplant.

The chain couples TRBV4-2 to TRBJ2-3; 9 positions agree with TRBD1. The CDR3 sequence is 16 residues long. Germline CDR1 and CDR2: LGHNA and YNFKEQ. V shed 1 base and J 3 bases; nucleotides not matched to a gene: 5. The CDR3 loop is CASSQATQGATDTQYF. In DNA form, the CDR3 reads TGTGCCAGCAGCCAAGCGACACAGGGGGCAACAGATACGCAGTATTTT.

The chain carries TRBV19 and TRBJ2-7; 7 bases are a match to TRBD1. This CDR3 comprises 15 residues. Germline trimming cut 2 bases from V and 0 bases from J; bases unmatched to any gene: 4. Germline V gene data show CDR1 as LNHDA and CDR2 as SQIVND (reference sequence). CDR3 residues: CASSISGQLSYEQYF. The CDR3 DNA sequence: TGTGCCAGTAGTATATCGGGACAGCTCTCCTACGAGCAGTACTTC.

V usage is TRBV15 and J usage is TRBJ2-1, with D perhaps matching TRBD2 (6 bases). CDR1 and CDR2 from the germline V gene are LNHNV and YYDKDF (reference sequence). The CDR3 runs 14 residues. Trimming stripped 0 bases from V and 12 bases from J, with 15 bases between. The CDR3 DNA reads TGTGCCACCAGCAGAGATCGGGACTTCCGGGGGCAGTTCTTC. Protein sequence: CATSRDRDFRGQFF.

In this sample, this clone turned up once. The chain uses TRBV10-1 and TRBJ1-5; D gene uncertain. The CDR3 is 13 amino acids. V shed 11 bases and J shed 5 bases, with 16 bases lying between them. Per germline, CDR1 WNHNN and CDR2 SYGVQD (reference sequence). The CDR3 is CAGMRAGHQPQHF. In DNA, the CDR3 is TGCGCCGGTATGAGAGCGGGCCATCAGCCCCAGCATTTT.

The V gene is TRBV30, the J gene TRBJ2-3; maybe TRBD1 (5 bases). The length of the CDR3 is 12 residues. V was shortened by 5 bases and J by 3 bases, with 9 bases between the two germline ends. Germline lookup yields CDR1 GTSNPN and CDR2 SVGIG (reference sequence). CDR3 sequence reads: CAWDSGTDTQYF. CDR3 nucleotide sequence: TGTGCCTGGGATTCAGGGACAGATACGCAGTATTTT.

The J gene is TRBJ1-5, the V gene TRBV7-2; D uncertain. Germline-derived CDR1 and CDR2 are SGHTA and FQGNSA. CDR3 size: 14 residues. The V gene lost 8 bases and the J gene lost 6 bases, with 17 bases spanning the gap. The CDR3 nucleotides read TGTGCCAGCGCTGCGCGGGGAACTATTCAGCCCCAGCATTTT. Protein sequence: CASAARGTIQPQHF.

The CDR3 DNA reads TGCGCCAGCAGCTTGGAAACAGGGGGATACCACAATGAGCAGTTCTTC. Translated, it gives CASSLETGGYHNEQFF. V usage is TRBV5-1 and J usage is TRBJ2-1, with TRBD1 identical over 8 bases. Germline V CDR1 and CDR2: SGHRS, YFSETQ. Losses at the gene ends were 0 bases for V and 5 bases for J; bases not matched to a gene: 7. The CDR3 runs to 16 residues.

The chain has TRBV9 and TRBJ2-3; D not resolved. V lost 0 bases, J lost 6 bases, and 8 bases lay in between. The V gene's germline CDR1 is SGDLS and CDR2 YYNGEE. The CDR3 runs 13 residues. The CDR3 DNA reads as TGTGCCAGCAGCGTAGCTGGCCCCGATACGCAGTATTTT. It translates to CASSVAGPDTQYF.

CDR3 sequence (DNA): TGCAGCGTTGGGTCCAGGGCGGAGGGCTACACCTTC. It encodes CSVGSRAEGYTF. The rearrangement links TRBV29-1 to TRBJ1-2, with a tentative D call TRBD1 (5 bases). The CDR3 is 12 amino acids. V shed 4 bases and J shed 8 bases, with 14 bases lying between them. Germline V lookup: CDR1 SQVTM, CDR2 ANQGSEA.

Only one count was recorded for this clone. This sequence joins TRBV28 and TRBJ1-3; no clear D gene. Germline V CDR1 and CDR2: MDHEN, SYDVKM. The length of the CDR3 is 16 residues. Trimming took 7 bases from V and 0 from J, leaving 16 bases between them. The CDR3 sequence: CASTFLRRGSGNTIYF. As DNA, the CDR3 is TGTGCCAGCACTTTCCTACGGCGGGGCTCTGGAAACACCATATATTTT.

V is TRBV7-9 and J is TRBJ2-7, with 13 bases identical to TRBD2. CDR1 and CDR2 from the germline V gene are SEHNR and FQNEAQ (reference sequence). With V trimmed by 5 bases and J by 5 bases, 6 bases remained unmatched. There are 15 residues in the CDR3. The DNA for the CDR3 is TGTGCCAGCAGCCGGACTAGCGGGAGTCCCCACGAGCAGTACTTC. It is translated as CASSRTSGSPHEQYF.

The rearrangement joins TRBV30 to TRBJ2-7; 10 positions match TRBD2. This CDR3 comprises 14 residues. V lost 3 bases and J lost 3; bases outside the gene matches: 5. The germline V gene encodes CDR1 GTSNPN and CDR2 SVGIG (reference sequence). In DNA, the CDR3 is TGTGCCTGGAGCGAAATAGCGGGAGGCTACGAGCAGTACTTC. Translation: CAWSEIAGGYEQYF.

CDR3: CASSFLHSPRRETQYF. The CDR3 coding sequence is TGTGCCAGCAGCTTTTTACACTCCCCAAGGCGGGAGACCCAGTACTTC. J is TRBJ2-5 and V is TRBV11-3; D is uncertain. CDR1 and CDR2 (germline): SGHNT, YENEEA. Trimming shortened V by 3 bases and J by 5 bases, and 19 bases separated the two germline ends. The length of the CDR3 is 16 residues.

This clone was detected only once. This chain joins TRBV6-1 and TRBJ2-7, with 7 bases identical to TRBD2. The CDR3 extends over 13 amino acids. With V trimmed by 8 bases and J by 0 bases, 4 bases remained unmatched. The germline V gene encodes CDR1 MNHNS and CDR2 SASEGT. The CDR3 coding sequence is TGTGCCAGCGGTCGGGACTACTCCTACGAGCAGTACTTC. It translates to CASGRDYSYEQYF.

The chain uses TRBV5-3 and TRBJ2-5; 8 positions match TRBD2. TRBV5-3 is an ORF for which the function is uncertain. This CDR3 comprises 16 residues. V gave up 0 bases and J gave up 3 bases; unmatched junction bases: 7. Here the CDR3 reads CARSLGERGPEETQYF. For the CDR3, the DNA is TGTGCCAGAAGCTTGGGGGAGCGGGGGCCGGAAGAGACCCAGTACTTC.

The chain recombines TRBV28 with TRBJ1-5; the D is unclear. This CDR3 comprises 16 residues. Germline CDR1 MDHEN, CDR2 SYDVKM. V lost 6 bases and J 2 bases, leaving 17 bases between the germline ends. In DNA, the CDR3 is TGTGCCAGCAGCCAGACACGGACGGAGGGCAATCAGCCCCAGCATTTT. This gives the protein CASSQTRTEGNQPQHF. Combining the CDR3 with reference TRBV28 and TRBJ1-5 gives the whole variable domain DVKVTQSSRYLVKRTGEKVFLECVQDMDHENMFWYRQDPGLGLRLIYFSYDVKMKEKGDIPEGYSVSREKKERFSLILESASTNQTSMYLCASSQTRTEGNQPQHFGDGTRLSIL.

The rearrangement links TRBV11-3 to TRBJ1-4; D remains ambiguous. Germline CDR1 reads SGHNT; CDR2 reads YENEEA. Trimming shortened V by 4 bases and J by 13 bases, and 16 bases separated the two germline ends. CDR3 size: 13 residues. The CDR3 spells CASSSSWRGGLFF. The CDR3 DNA sequence: TGTGCCAGCAGCTCCTCATGGCGGGGAGGACTGTTTTTT.